This is a list of T cell receptor beta chains from one sample in a study of vaccination effects on CD4 cells after COVID-19. For these receptors, no antigen is known. TCRdb's table, derived via immunoSEQ multiplex PCR, lists solely in-frame clones and lacks some. The sample contains 20,000 to 25,000 clones, approximately 72% of which appear only once. This specimen consisted of CD4+ T cells from PBMCs cultured with HCoV-NL63 spike peptides, obtained before COVID-19 vaccination. These receptors all come from a human donor who received a COVID-19 vaccine. The CDR3 runs from the conserved cysteine through the conserved F or W. A D gene is named only where the DNA matches it firmly. Rows give clone size only sometimes, using once, few, many, or a class for an expanded clone.

d_gene	v_gene	abundance	j_gene	CDR3aa	CDR3nt
-	TRBV5-4	-	TRBJ2-3	CASSLAGLGADTQYF	TGTGCCAGCAGCTTGGCGGGATTAGGGGCAGATACGCAGTATTTT
-	TRBV12-3/TRBV12-4	-	TRBJ2-5	CASRWKETQYF	TGTGCCAGTAGGTGGAAAGAGACCCAGTACTTC
TRBD1	TRBV7-2	few	TRBJ1-6	CASSPQSIIGQGLSPLHF	TGTGCCAGCAGCCCTCAAAGCATTATTGGACAGGGACTTTCACCCCTCCACTTT
TRBD2	TRBV5-1	large	TRBJ2-3	CASGLAGGPGTDTQYF	TGCGCCAGCGGGTTAGCGGGGGGGCCCGGGACAGATACGCAGTATTTT
-	TRBV18	-	TRBJ1-1	CASSPGFSNTEAFF	TGTGCCAGCTCACCGGGCTTCTCGAACACTGAAGCTTTCTTT
TRBD2	TRBV7-9	-	TRBJ2-1	CASSFRGSSYNEQFF	TGTGCCAGCAGCTTTCGCGGGAGCTCCTACAATGAGCAGTTCTTC
-	TRBV21-1	few	TRBJ1-1	CASSQREDTTPRAEYF	TGTGCCAGCAGCCAACGGGAGGACACTACGCCTCGGGCAGAGTACTTT
-	TRBV2	-	TRBJ2-3	CASSRAVTDTQYF	TGTGCCAGCAGCAGGGCCGTCACAGATACGCAGTATTTT
TRBD2	TRBV9	-	TRBJ2-1	CASSATLAGGNNEQFF	TGTGCCAGCAGCGCTACACTAGCGGGGGGGAACAATGAGCAGTTCTTC
TRBD1	TRBV14	-	TRBJ1-4	CASSQPGQGKLFF	TGTGCCAGCAGCCAACCGGGACAGGGAAAACTGTTTTTT
-	TRBV5-8	-	TRBJ2-1	CASSLGDVPSYNEQFF	TGTGCCAGCAGCTTGGGGGACGTCCCCTCCTACAATGAGCAGTTCTTC
TRBD2	TRBV6-2/TRBV6-3	once	TRBJ2-7	CASSPGTSGGPSSYEQYF	TGTGCCAGCAGCCCTGGGACTAGCGGGGGCCCGAGCTCCTACGAGCAGTACTTC
TRBD2	TRBV19	-	TRBJ2-1	CASSMRPGSDPGTSGRSAYNEQFF	TGTGCCAGTAGTATGCGACCGGGCTCCGATCCCGGGACTAGCGGGAGGTCGGCCTACAATGAGCAGTTCTTC
-	TRBV5-8	-	TRBJ2-5	CASSKGQSKETQYF	TGTGCCAGCAGCAAGGGACAATCCAAAGAGACCCAGTACTTC
TRBD1	TRBV11-2	-	TRBJ1-4	CASSTRTGLNEKLFF	TGTGCCAGCAGCACCCGGACAGGACTGAATGAAAAACTGTTTTTT
-	TRBV27	-	TRBJ2-7	CASSRFGQGLYEQYF	TGTGCCAGCAGTCGTTTTGGGCAGGGGTTATACGAGCAGTACTTC
TRBD1	TRBV5-4	-	TRBJ2-1	CASSLGDRTGEQFF	TGTGCCAGCAGCTTGGGGGACAGAACAGGCGAGCAGTTCTTC
-	TRBV6-5	-	TRBJ2-7	CASSYEGGPYEQYF	TGTGCCAGCAGTTACGAGGGGGGGCCCTACGAGCAGTACTTC
-	TRBV2	-	TRBJ1-3	CASKLAGDSGNTIYF	TGTGCCAGCAAGTTGGCAGGGGACTCTGGAAACACCATATATTTT
TRBD2	TRBV6-5	-	TRBJ2-1	CASSYVLAGVDEQFF	TGTGCCAGCAGTTACGTGTTAGCGGGGGTCGATGAGCAGTTCTTC
TRBD2	TRBV27	-	TRBJ2-1	CASSFAGGLYNEQFF	TGTGCCAGCAGTTTTGCGGGGGGCTTATACAATGAGCAGTTCTTC
-	TRBV7-7	-	TRBJ2-2	CASSSGRLTNTGELFF	TGTGCCAGCAGCTCGGGACGACTTACGAACACCGGGGAGCTGTTTTTT
-	TRBV2	-	TRBJ2-7	CASISRQGWDSYEQYF	TGTGCCAGCATCTCCCGACAAGGTTGGGACTCCTACGAGCAGTACTTC
-	TRBV2	few	TRBJ1-6	CASRGGSGPYSPLHF	TGTGCCAGCAGAGGAGGGTCAGGTCCCTATTCACCCCTCCACTTT